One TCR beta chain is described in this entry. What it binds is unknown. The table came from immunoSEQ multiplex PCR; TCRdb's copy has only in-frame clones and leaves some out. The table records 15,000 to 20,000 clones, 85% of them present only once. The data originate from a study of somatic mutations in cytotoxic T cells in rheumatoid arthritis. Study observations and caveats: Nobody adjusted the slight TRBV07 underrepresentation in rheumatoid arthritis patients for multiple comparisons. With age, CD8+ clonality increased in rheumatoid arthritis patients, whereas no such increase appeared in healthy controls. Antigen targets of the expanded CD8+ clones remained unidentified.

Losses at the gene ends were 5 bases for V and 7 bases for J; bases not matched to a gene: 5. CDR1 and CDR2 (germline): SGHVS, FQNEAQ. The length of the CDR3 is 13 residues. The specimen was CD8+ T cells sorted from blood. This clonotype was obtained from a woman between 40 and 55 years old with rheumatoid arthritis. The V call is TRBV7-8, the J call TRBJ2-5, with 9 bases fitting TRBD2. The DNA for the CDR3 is TGTGCCAGCAGCGCTAGCGGGGCTGGGACCCAGTACTTC. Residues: CASSASGAGTQYF.